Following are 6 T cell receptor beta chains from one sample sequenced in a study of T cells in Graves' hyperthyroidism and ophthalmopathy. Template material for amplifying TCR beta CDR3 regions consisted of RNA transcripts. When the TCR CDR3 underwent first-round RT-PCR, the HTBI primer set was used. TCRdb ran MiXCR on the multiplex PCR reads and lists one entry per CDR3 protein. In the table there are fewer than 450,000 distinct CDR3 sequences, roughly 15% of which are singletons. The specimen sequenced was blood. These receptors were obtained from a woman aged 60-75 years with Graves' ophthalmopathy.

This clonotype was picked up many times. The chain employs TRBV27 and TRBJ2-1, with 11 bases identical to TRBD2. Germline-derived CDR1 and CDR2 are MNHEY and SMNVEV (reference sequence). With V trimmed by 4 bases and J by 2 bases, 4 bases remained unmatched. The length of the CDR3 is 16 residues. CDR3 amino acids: CASSSLAGGAYNEQFF. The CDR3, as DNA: TGTGCCAGCAGTTCTCTAGCGGGAGGCGCCTACAATGAGCAGTTCTTC.

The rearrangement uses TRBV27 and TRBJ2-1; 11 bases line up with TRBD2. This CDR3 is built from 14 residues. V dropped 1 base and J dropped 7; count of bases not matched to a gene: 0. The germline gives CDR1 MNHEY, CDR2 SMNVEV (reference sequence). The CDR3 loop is CASSLWTSGNEQFF. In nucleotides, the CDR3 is TGTGCCAGCAGTTTATGGACTAGCGGGAATGAGCAGTTCTTC.

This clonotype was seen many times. The CDR3 reads CASRDLTRNYGYTF. The CDR3 region has the DNA TGCGCCAGCAGGGACCTCACAAGAAACTATGGCTACACCTTC. The chain employs TRBV4-1 and TRBJ1-2; D is undetermined. The V and J ends lost 6 bases and 2 bases respectively, with 13 bases between them. The CDR3 runs to 14 residues. Per germline, CDR1 MGHRA and CDR2 YSYEKL.

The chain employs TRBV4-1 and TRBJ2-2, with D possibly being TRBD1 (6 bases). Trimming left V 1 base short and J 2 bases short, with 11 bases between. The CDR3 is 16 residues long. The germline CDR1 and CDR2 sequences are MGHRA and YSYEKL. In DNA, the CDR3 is TGCGCCAGCAGCCAAGGGACAGCGGCAAACACCGGGGAGCTGTTTTTT. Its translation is CASSQGTAANTGELFF.

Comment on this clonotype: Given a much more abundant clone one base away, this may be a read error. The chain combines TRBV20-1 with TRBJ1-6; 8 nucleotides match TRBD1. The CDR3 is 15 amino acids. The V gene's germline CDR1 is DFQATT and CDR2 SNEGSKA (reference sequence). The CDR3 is CSARITGGANSLLHF. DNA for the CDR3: TGCAGTGCTAGAATAACAGGGGGTGCGAATTCACTCCTCCACTTT.

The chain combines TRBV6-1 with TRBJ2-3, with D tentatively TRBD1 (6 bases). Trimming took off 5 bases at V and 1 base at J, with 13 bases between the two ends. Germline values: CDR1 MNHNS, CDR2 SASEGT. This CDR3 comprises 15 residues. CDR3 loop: CASSSQGSRTDTQYF. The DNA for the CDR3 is TGTGCCAGCAGTTCCCAGGGGAGTCGCACAGATACGCAGTATTTT.